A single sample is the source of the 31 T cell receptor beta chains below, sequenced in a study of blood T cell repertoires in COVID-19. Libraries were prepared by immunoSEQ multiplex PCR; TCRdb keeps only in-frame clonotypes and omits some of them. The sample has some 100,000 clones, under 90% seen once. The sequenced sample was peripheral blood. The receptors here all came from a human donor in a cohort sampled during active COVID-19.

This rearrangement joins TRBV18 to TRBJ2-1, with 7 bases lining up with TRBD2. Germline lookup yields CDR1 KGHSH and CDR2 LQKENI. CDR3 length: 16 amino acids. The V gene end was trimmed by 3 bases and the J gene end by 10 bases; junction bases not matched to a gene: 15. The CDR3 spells CASSPGLTSAEGEQFF. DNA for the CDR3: TGTGCCAGCTCACCGGGCCTAACTAGCGCCGAGGGGGAGCAGTTCTTC. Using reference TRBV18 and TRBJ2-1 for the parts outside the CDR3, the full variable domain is NAGVMQNPRHLVRRRGQEARLRCSPMKGHSHVYWYRQLPEEGLKFMVYLQKENIIDESGMPKERFSAEFPKEGPSILRIQQVVRGDSAAYFCASSPGLTSAEGEQFFGPGTRLTVL.

The CDR3 DNA is TGTGCCAGCAGCTTAGTTCAATCCGGGACAGGGTATCGCAAAAACATTCAGTACTTC. Its translation is CASSLVQSGTGYRKNIQYF. The genes are TRBV7-9 and TRBJ2-4; 9 nucleotides line up with TRBD1. With 1 base clipped from V and 3 bases from J, the junction kept 13 bases outside the gene matches. Germline-derived CDR1 and CDR2 are SEHNR and FQNEAQ (reference sequence). The CDR3 length is 19 residues.

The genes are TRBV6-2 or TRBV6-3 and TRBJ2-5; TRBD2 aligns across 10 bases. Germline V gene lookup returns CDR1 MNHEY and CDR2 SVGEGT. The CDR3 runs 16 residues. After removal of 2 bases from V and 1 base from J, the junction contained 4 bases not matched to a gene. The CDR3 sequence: CASSYIAGGFQETQYF. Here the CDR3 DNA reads TGTGCCAGCAGTTACATAGCGGGGGGTTTCCAAGAGACCCAGTACTTC.

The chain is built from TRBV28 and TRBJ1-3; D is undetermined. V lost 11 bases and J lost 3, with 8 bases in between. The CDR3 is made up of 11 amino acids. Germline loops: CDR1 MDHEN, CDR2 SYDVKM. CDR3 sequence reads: CAHIVGNTIYF. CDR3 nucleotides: TGTGCCCACATCGTTGGAAACACCATATATTTT.

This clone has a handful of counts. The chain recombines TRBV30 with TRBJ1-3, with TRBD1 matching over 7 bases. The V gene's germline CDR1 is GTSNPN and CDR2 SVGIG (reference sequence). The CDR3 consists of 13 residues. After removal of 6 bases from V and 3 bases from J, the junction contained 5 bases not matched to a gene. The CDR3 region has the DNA TGTGCCTGTACTACAGGGGTTGGAAACACCATATATTTT. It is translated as CACTTGVGNTIYF. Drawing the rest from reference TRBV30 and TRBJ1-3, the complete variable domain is SQTIHQWPATLVQPVGSPLSLECTVEGTSNPNLYWYRQAAGRGLQLLFYSVGIGQISSEVPQNLSASRPQDRQFILSSKKLLLSDSGFYLCACTTGVGNTIYFGEGSWLTVV.

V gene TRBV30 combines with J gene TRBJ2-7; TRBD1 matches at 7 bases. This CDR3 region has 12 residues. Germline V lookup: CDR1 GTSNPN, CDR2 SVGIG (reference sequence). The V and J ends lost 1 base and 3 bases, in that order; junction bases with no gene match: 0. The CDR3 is CAWSGQGYEQYF. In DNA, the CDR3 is TGTGCCTGGAGTGGACAGGGCTACGAGCAGTACTTC.

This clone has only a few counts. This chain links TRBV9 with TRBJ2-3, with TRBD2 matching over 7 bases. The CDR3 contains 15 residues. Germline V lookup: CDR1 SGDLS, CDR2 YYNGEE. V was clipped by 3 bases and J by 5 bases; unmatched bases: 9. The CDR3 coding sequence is TGTGCCAGCAGCGGCGGGGGTTCGGGGCGAGATACGCAGTATTTT. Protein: CASSGGGSGRDTQYF.

CDR3 nucleotide sequence: TGTGCCAGCAGTGCATCACGGGACACTGAAGCTTTCTTT. It is translated as CASSASRDTEAFF. J is TRBJ1-1 and V is TRBV6-4, with D hard to call. V was cut by 4 bases and J by 3 bases, with 9 bases left in between. Germline assignment: CDR1 MRHNA and CDR2 SNTAGT. CDR3 size: 13 residues.

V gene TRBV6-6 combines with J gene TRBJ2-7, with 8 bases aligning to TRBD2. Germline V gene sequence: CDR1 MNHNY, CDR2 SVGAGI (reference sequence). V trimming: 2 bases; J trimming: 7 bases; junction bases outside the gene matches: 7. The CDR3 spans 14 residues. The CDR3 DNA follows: TGTGCCAGCAGTTACGGAGCGGGAGTCGTAGAGCAGTACTTC. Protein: CASSYGAGVVEQYF.

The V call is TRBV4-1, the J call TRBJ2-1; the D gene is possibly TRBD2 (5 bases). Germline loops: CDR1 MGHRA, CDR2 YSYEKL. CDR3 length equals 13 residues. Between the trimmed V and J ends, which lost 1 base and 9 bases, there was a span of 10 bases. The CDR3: CASSQGGPSEQFF. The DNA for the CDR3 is TGCGCCAGCAGCCAAGGAGGGCCAAGTGAGCAGTTCTTC.

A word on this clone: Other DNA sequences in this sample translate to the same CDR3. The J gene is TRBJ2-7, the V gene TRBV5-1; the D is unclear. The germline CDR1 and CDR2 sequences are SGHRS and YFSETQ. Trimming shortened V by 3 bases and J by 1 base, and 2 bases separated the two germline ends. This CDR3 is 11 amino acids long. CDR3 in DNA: TGCGCCAGCAGCTCTTCCTACGAGCAGTACTTC. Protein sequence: CASSSSYEQYF.

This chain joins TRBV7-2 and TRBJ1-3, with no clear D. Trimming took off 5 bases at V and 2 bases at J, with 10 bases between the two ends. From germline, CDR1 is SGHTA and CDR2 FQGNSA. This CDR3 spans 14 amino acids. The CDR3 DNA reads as TGTGCCAGCAGCCAATTCAGTCCTGGAAACACCATATATTTT. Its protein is CASSQFSPGNTIYF.

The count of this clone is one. The DNA of the CDR3 is TGTGCCAGCAGCTTTCGGGAACGGGAATGGCAGTACTTC. It codes for CASSFREREWQYF. V is TRBV13 and J is TRBJ2-7; D possibly corresponds to TRBD2 (5 bases). CDR1 is PRHDT and CDR2 is FYEKMQ in the germline V gene (reference sequence). Trimming left V 3 bases short and J 9 bases short, with 15 bases between. This CDR3 has 13 amino acids.

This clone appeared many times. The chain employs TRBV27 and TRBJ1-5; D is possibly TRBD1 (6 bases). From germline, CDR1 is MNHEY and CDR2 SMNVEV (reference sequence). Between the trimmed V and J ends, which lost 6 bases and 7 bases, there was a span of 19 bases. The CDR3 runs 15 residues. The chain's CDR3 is CASRRGAGSQQPQHF. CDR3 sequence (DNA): TGTGCCAGCAGACGGGGGGCGGGGTCGCAGCAGCCCCAGCATTTT.

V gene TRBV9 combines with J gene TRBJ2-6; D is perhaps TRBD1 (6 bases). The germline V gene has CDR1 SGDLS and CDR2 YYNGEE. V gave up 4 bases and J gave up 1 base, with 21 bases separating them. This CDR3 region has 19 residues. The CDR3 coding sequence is TGTGCCAGCAGCTTTCAGACAGGTCAACACTATTCTGGGGCCAACGTCCTGACTTTC. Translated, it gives CASSFQTGQHYSGANVLTF.

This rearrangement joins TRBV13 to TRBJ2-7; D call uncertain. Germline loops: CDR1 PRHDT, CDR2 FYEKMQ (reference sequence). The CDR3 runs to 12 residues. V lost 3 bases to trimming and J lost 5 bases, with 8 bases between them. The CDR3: CASSFGSDEQYF. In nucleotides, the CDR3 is TGTGCCAGCAGCTTCGGTTCCGACGAGCAGTACTTC.

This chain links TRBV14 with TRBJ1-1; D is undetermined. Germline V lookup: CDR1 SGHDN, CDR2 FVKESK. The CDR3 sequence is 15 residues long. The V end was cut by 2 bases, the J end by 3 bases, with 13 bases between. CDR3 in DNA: TGTGCCAGCAGCCAATATGAGGGTGGTTACACTGAAGCTTTCTTT. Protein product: CASSQYEGGYTEAFF.

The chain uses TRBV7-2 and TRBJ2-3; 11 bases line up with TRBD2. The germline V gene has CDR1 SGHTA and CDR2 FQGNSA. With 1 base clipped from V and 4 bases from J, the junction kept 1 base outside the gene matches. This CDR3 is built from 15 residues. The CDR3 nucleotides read TGTGCCAGCAGCTTAGGTAGCGGGGGGGCAGATACGCAGTATTTT. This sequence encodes CASSLGSGGADTQYF.

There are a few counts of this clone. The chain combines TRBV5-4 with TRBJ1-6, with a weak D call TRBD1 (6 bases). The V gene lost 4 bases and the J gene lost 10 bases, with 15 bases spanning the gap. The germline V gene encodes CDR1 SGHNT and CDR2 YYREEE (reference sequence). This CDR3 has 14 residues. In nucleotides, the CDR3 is TGTGCCAGCAGCCGACAGGTCGCCGGGTCACCCCTCCACTTT. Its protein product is CASSRQVAGSPLHF.

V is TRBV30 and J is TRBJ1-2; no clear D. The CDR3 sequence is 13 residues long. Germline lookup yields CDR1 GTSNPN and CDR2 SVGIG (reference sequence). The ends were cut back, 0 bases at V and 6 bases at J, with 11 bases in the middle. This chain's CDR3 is CAWSVIAGDGYTF. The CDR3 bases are TGTGCCTGGAGTGTCATAGCGGGTGATGGCTACACCTTC.

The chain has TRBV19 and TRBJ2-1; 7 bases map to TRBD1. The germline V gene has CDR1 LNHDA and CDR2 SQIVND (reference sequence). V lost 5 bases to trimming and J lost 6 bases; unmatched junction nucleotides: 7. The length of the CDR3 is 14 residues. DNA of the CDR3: TGTGCCAGTAGTGGCCGGGACAGAGGCAATGAGCAGTTCTTC. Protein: CASSGRDRGNEQFF.

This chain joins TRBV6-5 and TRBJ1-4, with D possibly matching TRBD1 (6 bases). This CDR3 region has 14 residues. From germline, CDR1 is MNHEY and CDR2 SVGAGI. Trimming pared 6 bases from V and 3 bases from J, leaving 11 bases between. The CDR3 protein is CASSAQGANEKLFF. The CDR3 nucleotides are TGTGCCAGCAGCGCACAGGGAGCTAATGAAAAACTGTTTTTT.

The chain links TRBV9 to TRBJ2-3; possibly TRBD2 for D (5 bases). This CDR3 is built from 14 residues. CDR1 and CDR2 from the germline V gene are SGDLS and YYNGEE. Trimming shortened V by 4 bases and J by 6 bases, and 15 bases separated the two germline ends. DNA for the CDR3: TGTGCCAGCAGCTACCAGCCCCGCGGGGATACGCAGTATTTT. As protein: CASSYQPRGDTQYF.

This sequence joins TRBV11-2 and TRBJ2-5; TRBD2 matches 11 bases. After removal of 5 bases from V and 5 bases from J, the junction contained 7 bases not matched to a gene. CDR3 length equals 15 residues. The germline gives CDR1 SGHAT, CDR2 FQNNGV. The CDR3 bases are TGTGCCAGCAGCCTGGGACTAGCGGCCGGGGAGACCCAGTACTTC. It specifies CASSLGLAAGETQYF. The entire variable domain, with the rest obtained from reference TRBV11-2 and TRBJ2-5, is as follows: EAGVAQSPRYKIIEKRQSVAFWCNPISGHATLYWYQQILGQGPKLLIQFQNNGVVDDSQLPKDRFSAERLKGVDSTLKIQPAKLEDSAVYLCASSLGLAAGETQYFGPGTRLLVL.

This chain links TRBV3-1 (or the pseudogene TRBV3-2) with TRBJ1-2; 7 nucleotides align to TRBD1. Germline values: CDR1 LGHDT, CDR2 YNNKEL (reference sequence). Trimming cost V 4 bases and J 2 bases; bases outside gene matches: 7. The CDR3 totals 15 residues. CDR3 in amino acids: CASSPTTGKNYGYTF. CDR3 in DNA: TGTGCCAGCAGCCCCACGACAGGGAAAAACTATGGCTACACCTTC.

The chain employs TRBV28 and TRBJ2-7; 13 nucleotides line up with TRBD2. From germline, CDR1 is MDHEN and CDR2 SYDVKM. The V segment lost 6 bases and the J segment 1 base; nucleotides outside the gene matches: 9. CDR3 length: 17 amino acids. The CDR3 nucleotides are TGTGCCAGCAGGCTGACTAGCGGGAGGTCTGGTTCCTACGAGCAGTACTTC. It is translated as CASRLTSGRSGSYEQYF.

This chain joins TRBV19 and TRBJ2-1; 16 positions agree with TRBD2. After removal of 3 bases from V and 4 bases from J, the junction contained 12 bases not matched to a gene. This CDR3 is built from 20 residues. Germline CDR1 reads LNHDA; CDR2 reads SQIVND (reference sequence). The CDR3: CASSIMGGTSGRAGYNEQFF. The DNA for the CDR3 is TGTGCCAGTAGTATTATGGGCGGGACTAGCGGGAGGGCCGGTTACAATGAGCAGTTCTTC.

DNA of the CDR3: TGTGCCAGCAGCTTAGCCCAGTCGAACACTGAAGCTTTCTTT. Its translation: CASSLAQSNTEAFF. The gene calls are TRBV7-2 and TRBJ1-1; unclear D gene. V lost 0 bases and J lost 1, with 6 bases in between. The CDR3 consists of 14 residues. CDR1 and CDR2 from the germline V gene are SGHTA and FQGNSA.

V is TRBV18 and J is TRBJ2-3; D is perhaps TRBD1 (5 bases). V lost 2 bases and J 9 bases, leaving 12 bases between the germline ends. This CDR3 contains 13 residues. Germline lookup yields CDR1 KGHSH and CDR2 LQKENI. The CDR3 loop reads CASSPTDSPTQYF. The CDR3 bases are TGTGCCAGCTCACCAACAGACAGTCCGACGCAGTATTTT.

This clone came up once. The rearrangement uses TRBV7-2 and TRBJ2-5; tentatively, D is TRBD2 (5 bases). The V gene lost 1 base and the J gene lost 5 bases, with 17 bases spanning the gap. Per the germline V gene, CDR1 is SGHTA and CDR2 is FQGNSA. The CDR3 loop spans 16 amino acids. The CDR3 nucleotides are TGTGCCAGCAGCTTAGTCGGCGGTTCTATAGCGGAGACCCAGTACTTC. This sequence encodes CASSLVGGSIAETQYF.

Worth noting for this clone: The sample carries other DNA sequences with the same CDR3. CDR3 loop: CASSPGTGLYEQYF. For the CDR3, the DNA is TGTGCCAGCTCGCCCGGGACAGGACTGTACGAGCAGTACTTC. This sequence joins TRBV18 and TRBJ2-7; 8 positions match TRBD1. CDR3 length: 14 residues. CDR1 and CDR2 (germline): KGHSH, LQKENI. V dropped 6 bases and J dropped 4; count of bases not matched to a gene: 8.